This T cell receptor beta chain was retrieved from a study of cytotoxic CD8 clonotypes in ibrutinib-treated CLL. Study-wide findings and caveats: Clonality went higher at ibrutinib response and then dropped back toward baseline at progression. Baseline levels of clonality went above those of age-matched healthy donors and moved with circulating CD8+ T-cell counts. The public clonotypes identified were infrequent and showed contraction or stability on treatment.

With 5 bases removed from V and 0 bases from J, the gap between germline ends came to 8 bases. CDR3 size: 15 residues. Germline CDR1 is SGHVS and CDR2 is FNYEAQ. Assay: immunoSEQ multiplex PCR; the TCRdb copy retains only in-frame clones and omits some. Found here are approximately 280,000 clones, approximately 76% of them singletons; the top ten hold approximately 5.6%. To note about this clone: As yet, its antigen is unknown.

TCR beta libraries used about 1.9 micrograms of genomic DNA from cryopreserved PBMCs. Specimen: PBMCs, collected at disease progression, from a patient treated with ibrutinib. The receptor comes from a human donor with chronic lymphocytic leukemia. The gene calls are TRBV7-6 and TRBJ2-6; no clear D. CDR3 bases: TGTGCCAGCAGCCCAGGACCCTCTGGGGCCAACGTCCTGACTTTC. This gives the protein CASSPGPSGANVLTF.